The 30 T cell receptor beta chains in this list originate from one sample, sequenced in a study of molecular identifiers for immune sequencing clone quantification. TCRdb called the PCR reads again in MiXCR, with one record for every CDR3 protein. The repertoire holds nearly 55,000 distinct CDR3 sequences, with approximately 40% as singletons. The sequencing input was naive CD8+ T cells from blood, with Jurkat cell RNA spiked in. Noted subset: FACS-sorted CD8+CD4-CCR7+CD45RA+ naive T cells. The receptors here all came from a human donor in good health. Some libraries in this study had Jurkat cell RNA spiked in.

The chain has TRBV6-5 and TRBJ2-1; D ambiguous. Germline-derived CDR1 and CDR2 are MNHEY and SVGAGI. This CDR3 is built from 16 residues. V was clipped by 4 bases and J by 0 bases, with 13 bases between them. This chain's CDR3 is CASSSAYYSSYNEQFF. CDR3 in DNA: TGTGCCAGCAGTTCAGCGTACTATAGCTCCTACAATGAGCAGTTCTTC.

CDR3 sequence (DNA): TGTGCCAGCAGCTCGGCCAGGGCCTACGAGCAGTACTTC. Amino acid sequence: CASSSARAYEQYF. This sequence joins TRBV5-4 and TRBJ2-7; perhaps TRBD1 as D (5 bases). Germline V lookup: CDR1 SGHNT, CDR2 YYREEE (reference sequence). V lost 3 bases, J lost 2 bases, and 9 bases lay in between. The CDR3 loop spans 13 amino acids.

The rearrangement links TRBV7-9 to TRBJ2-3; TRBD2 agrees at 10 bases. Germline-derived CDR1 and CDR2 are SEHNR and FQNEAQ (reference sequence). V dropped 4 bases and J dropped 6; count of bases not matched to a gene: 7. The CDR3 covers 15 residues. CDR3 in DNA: TGTGCCAGCAGCTCCATAGCGGGAGGAGAGGATACGCAGTATTTT. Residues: CASSSIAGGEDTQYF.

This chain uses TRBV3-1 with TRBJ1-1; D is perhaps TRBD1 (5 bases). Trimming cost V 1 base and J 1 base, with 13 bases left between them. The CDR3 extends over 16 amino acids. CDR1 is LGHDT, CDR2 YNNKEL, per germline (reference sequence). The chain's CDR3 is CASSQAHTGPNTEAFF. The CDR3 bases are TGTGCCAGCAGCCAAGCCCACACAGGTCCGAACACTGAAGCTTTCTTT.

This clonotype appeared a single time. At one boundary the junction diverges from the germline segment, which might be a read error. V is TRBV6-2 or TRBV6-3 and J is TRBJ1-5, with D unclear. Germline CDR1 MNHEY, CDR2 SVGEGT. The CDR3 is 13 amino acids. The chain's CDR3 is CAGSVNSNQPQHF. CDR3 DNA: TGTGCCGGCAGTGTGAATAGCAATCAGCCCCAGCATTTT.

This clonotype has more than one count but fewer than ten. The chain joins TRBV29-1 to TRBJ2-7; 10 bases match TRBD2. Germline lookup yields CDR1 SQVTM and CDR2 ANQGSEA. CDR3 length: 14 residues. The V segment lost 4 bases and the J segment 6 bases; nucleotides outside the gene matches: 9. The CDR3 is CSVGGPSGSSEQYF. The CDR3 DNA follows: TGCAGCGTTGGAGGTCCTAGCGGGAGTTCCGAGCAGTACTTC.

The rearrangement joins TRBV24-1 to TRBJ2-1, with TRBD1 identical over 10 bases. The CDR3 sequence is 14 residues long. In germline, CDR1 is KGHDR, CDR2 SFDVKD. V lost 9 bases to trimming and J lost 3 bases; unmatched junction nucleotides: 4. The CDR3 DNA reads TGTGCCACCCGACAGGGGGCTCTCTACAATGAGCAGTTCTTC. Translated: CATRQGALYNEQFF.

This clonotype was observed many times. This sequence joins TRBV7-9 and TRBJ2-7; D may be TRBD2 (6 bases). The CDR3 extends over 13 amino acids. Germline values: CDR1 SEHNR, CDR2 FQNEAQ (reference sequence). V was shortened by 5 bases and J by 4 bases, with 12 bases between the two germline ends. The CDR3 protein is CASSPGGGYEQYF. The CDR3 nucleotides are TGTGCCAGCAGCCCCGGCGGAGGGTACGAGCAGTACTTC.

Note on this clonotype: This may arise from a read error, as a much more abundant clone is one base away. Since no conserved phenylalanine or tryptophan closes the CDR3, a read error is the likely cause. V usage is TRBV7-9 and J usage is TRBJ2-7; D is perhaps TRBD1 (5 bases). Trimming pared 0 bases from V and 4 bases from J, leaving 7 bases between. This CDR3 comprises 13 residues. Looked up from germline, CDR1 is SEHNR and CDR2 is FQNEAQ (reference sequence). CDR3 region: CASSLATAYEQYL. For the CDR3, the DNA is TGTGCCAGCAGCTTAGCGACAGCATACGAGCAGTACCTC.

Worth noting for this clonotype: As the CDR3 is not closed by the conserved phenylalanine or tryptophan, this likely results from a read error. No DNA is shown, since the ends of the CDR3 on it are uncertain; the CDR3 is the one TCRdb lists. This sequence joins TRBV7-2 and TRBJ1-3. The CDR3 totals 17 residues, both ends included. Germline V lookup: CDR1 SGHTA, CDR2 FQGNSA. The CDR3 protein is CASSLANGPRSGNTKYY.

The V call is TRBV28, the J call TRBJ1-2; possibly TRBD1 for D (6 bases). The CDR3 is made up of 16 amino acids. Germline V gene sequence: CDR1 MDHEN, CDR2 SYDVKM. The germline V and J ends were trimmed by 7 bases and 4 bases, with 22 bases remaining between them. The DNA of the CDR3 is TGTGCCAGCACTATTTACCCCGTGGGGGGCGGCTATGGCTACACCTTC. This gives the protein CASTIYPVGGGYGYTF.

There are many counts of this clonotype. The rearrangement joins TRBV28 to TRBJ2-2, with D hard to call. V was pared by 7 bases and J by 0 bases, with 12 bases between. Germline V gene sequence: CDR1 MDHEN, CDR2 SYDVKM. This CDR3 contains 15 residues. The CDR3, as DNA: TGTGCCAGCAACTTAAGGCAAACGAACACCGGGGAGCTGTTTTTT. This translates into CASNLRQTNTGELFF.

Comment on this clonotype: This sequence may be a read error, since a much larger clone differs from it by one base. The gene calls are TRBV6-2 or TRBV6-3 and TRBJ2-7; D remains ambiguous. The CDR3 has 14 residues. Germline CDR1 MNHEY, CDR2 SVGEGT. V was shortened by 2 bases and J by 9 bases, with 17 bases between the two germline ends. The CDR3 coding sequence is TGTGCCAGCAGTTACAGGCTGCCCGGTCACGTGCAGTACTTC. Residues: CASSYRLPGHVQYF.

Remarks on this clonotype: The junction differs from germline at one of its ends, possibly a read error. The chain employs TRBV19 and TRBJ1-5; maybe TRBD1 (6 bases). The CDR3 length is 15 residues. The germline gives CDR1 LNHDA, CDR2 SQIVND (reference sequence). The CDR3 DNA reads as TGTGCCAGTAGTATATTAGGCCAGGGGAAGCAGCCCCAGCTTTTT. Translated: CASSILGQGKQPQLF.

The CDR3 sequence is CASSRGRGRPPLHF. In DNA, the CDR3 is TGTGCCAGCAGCCGGGGCAGGGGTAGGCCACCCCTCCACTTT. V gene TRBV7-8 combines with J gene TRBJ1-6; weak D call: TRBD1 (6 bases). This CDR3 spans 14 amino acids. Germline V gene lookup returns CDR1 SGHVS and CDR2 FQNEAQ. V gave up 5 bases and J gave up 11 bases, with 16 bases separating them.

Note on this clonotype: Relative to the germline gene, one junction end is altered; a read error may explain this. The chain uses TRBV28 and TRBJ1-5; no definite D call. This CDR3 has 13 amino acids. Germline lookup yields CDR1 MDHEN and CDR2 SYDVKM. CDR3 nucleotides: TGTGCCAGCAGTTTGTCGGCCAATCGGCCCCAGCATTTT. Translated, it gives CASSLSANRPQHF.

The CDR3 coding sequence is TGTGCCAGCAGCGGACAGGGGTATAGCAATCAGCCCCAGCATTTT. Translation: CASSGQGYSNQPQHF. The gene calls are TRBV12-3 or TRBV12-4 and TRBJ1-5; 9 bases map to TRBD1. CDR3 size: 15 residues. J was trimmed by 0 bases and V by 6 bases; bases with no gene match: 3.

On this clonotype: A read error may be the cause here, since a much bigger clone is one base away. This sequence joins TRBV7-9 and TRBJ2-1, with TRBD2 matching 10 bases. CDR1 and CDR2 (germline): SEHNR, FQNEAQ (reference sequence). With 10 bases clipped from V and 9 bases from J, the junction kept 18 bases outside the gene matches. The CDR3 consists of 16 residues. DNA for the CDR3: TGTGCCATCAAAAATTTGGGGCTAGCGGGAGTTGGTGAGCAGTTCTTC. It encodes CAIKNLGLAGVGEQFF.

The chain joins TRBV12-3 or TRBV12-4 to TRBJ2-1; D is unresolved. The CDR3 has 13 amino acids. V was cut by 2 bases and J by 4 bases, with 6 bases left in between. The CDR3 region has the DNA TGTGCCAGCAGTTTATTTACTTACAATGAGCAGTTCTTC. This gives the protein CASSLFTYNEQFF.

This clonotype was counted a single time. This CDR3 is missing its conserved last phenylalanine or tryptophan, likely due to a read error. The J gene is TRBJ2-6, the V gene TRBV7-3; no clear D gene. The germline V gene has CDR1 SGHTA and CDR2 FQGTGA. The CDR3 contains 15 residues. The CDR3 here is CACSIDFSGANVLTY. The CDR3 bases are TGTGCCTGCAGCATCGACTTCTCTGGGGCCAACGTCCTGACTTAC.

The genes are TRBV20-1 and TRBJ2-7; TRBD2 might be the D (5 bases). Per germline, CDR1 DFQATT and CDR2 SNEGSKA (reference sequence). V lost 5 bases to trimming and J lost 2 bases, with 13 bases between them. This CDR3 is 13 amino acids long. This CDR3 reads CSAARLPTYEQYF. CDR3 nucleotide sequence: TGCAGTGCTGCAAGACTACCAACCTACGAGCAGTACTTC.

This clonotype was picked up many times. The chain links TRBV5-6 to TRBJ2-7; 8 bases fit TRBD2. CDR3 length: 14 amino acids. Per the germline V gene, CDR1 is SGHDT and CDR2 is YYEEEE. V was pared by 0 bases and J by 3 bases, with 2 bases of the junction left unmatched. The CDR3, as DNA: TGTGCCAGCAGCTTGGGTACTAGCGGCTACGAGCAGTACTTC. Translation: CASSLGTSGYEQYF.

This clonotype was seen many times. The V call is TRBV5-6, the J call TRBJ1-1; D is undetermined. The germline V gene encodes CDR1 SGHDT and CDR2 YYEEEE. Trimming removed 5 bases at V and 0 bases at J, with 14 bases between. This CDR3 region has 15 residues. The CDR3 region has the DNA TGTGCCAGCAGTATGAGGTCCTCCATGAACACTGAAGCTTTCTTT. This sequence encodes CASSMRSSMNTEAFF.

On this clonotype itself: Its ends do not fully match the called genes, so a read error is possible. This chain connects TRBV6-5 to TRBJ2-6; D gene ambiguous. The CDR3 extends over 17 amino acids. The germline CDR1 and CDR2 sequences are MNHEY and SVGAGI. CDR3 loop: CASSHSLWNSGANVLTF. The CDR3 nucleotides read TGTGCCAGCAGTCACTCGCTGTGGAACTCTGGGGCCAACGTCCTGACTTTC.

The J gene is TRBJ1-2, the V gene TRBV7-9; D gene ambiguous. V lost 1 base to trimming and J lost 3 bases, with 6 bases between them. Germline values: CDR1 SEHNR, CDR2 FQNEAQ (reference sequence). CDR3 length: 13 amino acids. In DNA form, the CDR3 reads TGTGCCAGCAGCTTAGGGCTGTACTATGGCTACACCTTC. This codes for CASSLGLYYGYTF.

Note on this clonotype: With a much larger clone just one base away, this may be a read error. The CDR3 sequence is CASSTRREAFF. The CDR3 DNA sequence: TGTGCCAGCAGCACGCGGCGGGAAGCTTTCTTT. The V call is TRBV7-9, the J call TRBJ1-1; unclear D gene. Per germline, CDR1 SEHNR and CDR2 FQNEAQ (reference sequence). The CDR3 runs to 11 residues. The ends were cut back, 5 bases at V and 8 bases at J, with 9 bases in the middle.

The CDR3 sequence is CASSFRGPLNTEAFF. The CDR3 DNA is TGTGCCAGCAGTTTTAGGGGACCGCTGAACACTGAAGCTTTCTTT. The genes are TRBV28 and TRBJ1-1; D perhaps matches TRBD1 (5 bases). The CDR3 consists of 15 residues. Germline V CDR1 and CDR2: MDHEN, SYDVKM. V was shortened by 3 bases and J by 0 bases, with 11 bases between the two germline ends.

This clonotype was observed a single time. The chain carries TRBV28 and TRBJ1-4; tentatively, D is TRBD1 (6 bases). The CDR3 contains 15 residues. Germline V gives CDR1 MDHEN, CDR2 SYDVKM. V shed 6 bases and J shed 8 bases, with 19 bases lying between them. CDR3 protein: CASRLLGGVGEKLFF. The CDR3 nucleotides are TGTGCCAGCAGATTACTCGGGGGCGTCGGCGAAAAACTGTTTTTT.

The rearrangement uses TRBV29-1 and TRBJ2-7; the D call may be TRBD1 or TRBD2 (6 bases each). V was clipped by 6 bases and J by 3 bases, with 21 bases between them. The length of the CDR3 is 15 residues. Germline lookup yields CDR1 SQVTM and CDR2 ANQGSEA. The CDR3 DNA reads TGCAGCGTAGACGGACAGCGGGCCGCTGGCTACGAGCAGTACTTC. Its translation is CSVDGQRAAGYEQYF.

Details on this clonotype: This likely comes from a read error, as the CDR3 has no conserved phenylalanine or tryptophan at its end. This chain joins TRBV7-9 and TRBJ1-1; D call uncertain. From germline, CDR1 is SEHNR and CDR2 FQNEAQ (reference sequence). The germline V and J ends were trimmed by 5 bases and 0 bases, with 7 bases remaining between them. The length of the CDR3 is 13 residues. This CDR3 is CASSNPMNTEAFL. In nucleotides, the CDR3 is TGTGCCAGCAGCAACCCCATGAACACTGAAGCTTTCCTT.